This TCR beta chain derives from a study of blood T cells in healthy people across ages. CDR3 length: 15 residues. Germline V gene data show CDR1 as SGHAT and CDR2 as FQNNGV. For this clonotype: At one of its ends the junction is not consistent with the germline gene, which may arise from a read error.

The authors ran a second PCR of roughly 6 to 11 cycles using a sample-barcoded 5' primer and a J-beta primer mix. TCRdb re-called the 5' RACE reads through MiXCR, storing one row per CDR3 protein. The top ten clones hold about 14% of a sample with hundreds of thousands of distinct CDR3 sequences, under 65% of them seen once. The clonotype comes from a woman aged 80 or over in good health. V and J are TRBV11-2 and TRBJ2-1; D gene ambiguous. Sequences were obtained from blood. CDR3 protein: CASSLGLVSYDEQFF. The CDR3 DNA is TGTGCCAGCAGCTTAGGGCTAGTTAGCTACGATGAGCAGTTCTTC.